Listed here are 2 T cell receptor beta chains from one sample, sequenced in a study of neurological immune-mediated disorders. A single record per CDR3 protein comes from TCRdb applying MiXCR to the 5' RACE reads. This sample has under 40,000 distinct CDR3 sequences, with 4.6% found just once. Sample: PBMCs. The receptors stem from a man younger than 30 in good health.

This clonotype was recorded many times. This sequence joins TRBV12-3 or TRBV12-4 and TRBJ1-6; unclear D gene. Deletions cut 6 bases from V and 9 bases from J, with 18 bases between. The CDR3 has 15 amino acids. The CDR3 sequence: CASSLDGKTRSPLHF. The CDR3 DNA follows: TGTGCCAGCAGCCTAGACGGGAAGACTCGTTCACCCCTCCACTTT.

This clonotype was counted many times. The rearrangement links TRBV5-1 to TRBJ2-5, with 7 bases matching TRBD1. This CDR3 is built from 14 residues. After removal of 4 bases from V and 6 bases from J, the junction contained 9 bases not matched to a gene. Germline V lookup: CDR1 SGHRS, CDR2 YFSETQ. The CDR3 DNA reads TGCGCCAGCAGCCCCGGGACAGAAAGACAGACCCAGTACTTC. Its translation is CASSPGTERQTQYF.